The next 7 T cell receptor beta chains were all read from a single sample in a study of blood T cell repertoires in COVID-19. The data were produced by immunoSEQ multiplex PCR, yet TCRdb's version contains in-frame clones alone and is incomplete. The sample has 150,000 to 200,000 clones, under 85% seen once. Material: peripheral blood. The receptors derive from a man between 60 and 70 years old with active or convalescent COVID-19.

The V gene is TRBV30, the J gene TRBJ1-2, with 8 bases identical to TRBD1. Germline values: CDR1 GTSNPN, CDR2 SVGIG (reference sequence). V was clipped by 3 bases and J by 7 bases; unmatched bases: 1. This CDR3 spans 11 amino acids. CDR3 in DNA: TGTGCCTGGAGACAGGGGGGTGGCTACACCTTC. Its protein is CAWRQGGGYTF.

This chain joins TRBV19 and TRBJ2-1; D perhaps matches TRBD1 (6 bases). V was pared by 6 bases and J by 11 bases, with 20 bases between. CDR3 length: 14 amino acids. Germline V gives CDR1 LNHDA, CDR2 SQIVND (reference sequence). The DNA of the CDR3 is TGTGCCAGTAGCTCCGACTGGGGGCCTGGAAAGCAGTTCTTC. Its protein is CASSSDWGPGKQFF. Complete variable domain (other parts from reference TRBV19 and TRBJ2-1): DGGITQSPKYLFRKEGQNVTLSCEQNLNHDAMYWYRQDPGQGLRLIYYSQIVNDFQKGDIAEGYSVSREKKESFPLTVTSAQKNPTAFYLCASSSDWGPGKQFFGPGTRLTVL.

The chain recombines TRBV6-2 or TRBV6-3 with TRBJ1-2; 10 nucleotides match TRBD1. CDR3 length equals 14 residues. Losses at the gene ends were 2 bases for V and 4 bases for J; bases not matched to a gene: 1. Germline CDR1 reads MNHEY; CDR2 reads SVGEGT. CDR3 region: CASSYGQGGYGYTF. In DNA form, the CDR3 reads TGTGCCAGCAGTTACGGACAGGGGGGCTATGGCTACACCTTC.

V usage is TRBV21-1 and J usage is TRBJ2-5; no DNA check was done on the table's D call, TRBD1. TRBV21-1 is described as a pseudogene. CDR3 length: 16 residues. The CDR3 is CASSKLPTGKQETQYF. The CDR3 nucleotides are TGTGCCAGCAGCAAACTCCCGACAGGGAAACAAGAGACCCAGTACTTC.

This rearrangement joins TRBV29-1 to TRBJ2-4, with D perhaps TRBD2 (6 bases). CDR3 length equals 13 residues. V gave up 4 bases and J gave up 1 base, with 8 bases separating them. Germline V gene sequence: CDR1 SQVTM, CDR2 ANQGSEA. The CDR3 loop reads CSVVGGAKNIQYF. The CDR3 nucleotides are TGCAGCGTTGTAGGAGGGGCCAAAAACATTCAGTACTTC.

V is TRBV30 and J is TRBJ1-1; possible D gene TRBD1, 5 bases. Trimming removed 1 base at V and 2 bases at J, with 17 bases between. This CDR3 is 16 amino acids long. Per the germline V gene, CDR1 is GTSNPN and CDR2 is SVGIG (reference sequence). CDR3 nucleotides: TGTGCCTGGAGTGCTCTGGGGGGTTGGGACAACACTGAAGCTTTCTTT. Protein product: CAWSALGGWDNTEAFF.

CDR3: CASSPFTGELFF. The CDR3 nucleotides read TGTGCCAGCAGTCCTTTTACAGGGGAGCTGTTTTTT. V gene TRBV12-3 or TRBV12-4 combines with J gene TRBJ2-2; the D is unclear. V shed 5 bases and J shed 8 bases, with 9 bases lying between them. The CDR3 is made up of 12 amino acids.